These 15 T cell receptor beta chains came from one sample sequenced in a study of T cell responses to AZD1222 COVID-19 vaccine. Clones were read by immunoSEQ multiplex PCR, and TCRdb kept only the in-frame ones, dropping some. The repertoire holds about 90,000 clones, with nearly 90% as singletons. The specimen comprised peripheral blood, sampled on day 0 of AZD1222 vaccination. These receptors all stem from an adult in good health.

V is TRBV4-1 and J is TRBJ2-7; TRBD2 matches at 14 bases. The V segment lost 0 bases and the J segment 3 bases; nucleotides outside the gene matches: 10. CDR1 and CDR2 (germline): MGHRA, YSYEKL. The CDR3 length is 19 residues. This chain's CDR3 is CASSQDWPSGLAGGYEQYF. In DNA, the CDR3 is TGCGCCAGCAGCCAAGACTGGCCTTCTGGACTAGCGGGAGGCTACGAGCAGTACTTC.

This clone was seen only once. V gene TRBV4-1 combines with J gene TRBJ1-5; no clear D gene. This CDR3 contains 15 residues. CDR1 MGHRA and CDR2 YSYEKL come from the germline V gene. The V and J ends lost 0 bases and 0 bases respectively, with 6 bases between them. The CDR3 region has the DNA TGCGCCAGCAGCCAAGAGTCAACTAGCAATCAGCCCCAGCATTTT. It codes for CASSQESTSNQPQHF.

This sequence joins TRBV14 and TRBJ1-2; D is uncertain. Deletions cut 0 bases from V and 4 bases from J, with 15 bases between. The CDR3 loop spans 16 amino acids. CDR1 and CDR2 from the germline V gene are SGHDN and FVKESK. CDR3 nucleotide sequence: TGTGCCAGCAGCCAAGAATGGCAGCCTAATAGCTATGGCTACACCTTC. It translates to CASSQEWQPNSYGYTF.

The chain links TRBV7-9 to TRBJ1-4; D is undetermined. The CDR3 extends over 13 amino acids. Germline assignment: CDR1 SEHNR and CDR2 FQNEAQ (reference sequence). V was shortened by 5 bases and J by 8 bases, with 12 bases between the two germline ends. CDR3: CASSRSSGEKLFF. CDR3 DNA: TGTGCCAGCAGCCGTTCAAGCGGAGAAAAACTGTTTTTT.

The rearrangement links TRBV13 to TRBJ2-3, with D uncertain. Trimming cost V 5 bases and J 3 bases, with 15 bases left between them. The CDR3 loop spans 15 amino acids. Germline-derived CDR1 and CDR2 are PRHDT and FYEKMQ (reference sequence). The CDR3 nucleotides are TGTGCCAGCAGCCCCTGGGCCGTAGATACAGATACGCAGTATTTT. It specifies CASSPWAVDTDTQYF. The complete variable domain, with remaining parts taken from reference TRBV13 and TRBJ2-3, reads AAGVIQSPRHLIKEKRETATLKCYPIPRHDTVYWYQQGPGQDPQFLISFYEKMQSDKGSIPDRFSAQQFSDYHSELNMSSLELGDSALYFCASSPWAVDTDTQYFGPGTRLTVL.

This clone was detected once. This rearrangement joins TRBV24-1 to TRBJ1-1, with TRBD1 matching over 8 bases. Germline values: CDR1 KGHDR, CDR2 SFDVKD. Trimming at V came to 5 bases and at J to 2 bases, leaving 6 bases not matched to a gene. CDR3 length: 15 residues. The CDR3 nucleotides are TGTGCCACCAGTGGGCGAGGACAGGGAAACACTGAAGCTTTCTTT. The encoded protein is CATSGRGQGNTEAFF.

The chain couples TRBV7-9 to TRBJ1-1; 7 bases line up with TRBD1. The germline CDR1 and CDR2 sequences are SEHNR and FQNEAQ (reference sequence). The J segment lost 3 bases and the V segment lost 2 bases, leaving 9 bases of the junction unmatched. This CDR3 is built from 16 residues. The CDR3 bases are TGTGCCAGCAGCTTAACTAAGACAGGGTTGGACACTGAAGCTTTCTTT. It codes for CASSLTKTGLDTEAFF.

The chain couples TRBV7-8 to TRBJ2-7, with 8 bases aligning to TRBD1. CDR3 length: 15 amino acids. Germline V gene lookup returns CDR1 SGHVS and CDR2 FQNEAQ. V dropped 2 bases and J dropped 5; count of bases not matched to a gene: 8. The CDR3 DNA follows: TGTGCCAGCAGCTTAATTGGAAACAGGGGGAACGAGCAGTACTTC. Protein sequence: CASSLIGNRGNEQYF.

This clone was detected only once. The genes are TRBV6-5 and TRBJ1-1; D unresolved. Germline CDR1 is MNHEY and CDR2 is SVGAGI. This CDR3 spans 13 amino acids. Trimming pared 6 bases from V and 6 bases from J, leaving 14 bases between. Written as DNA, the CDR3 is TGTGCCAGCAGACCAGAAACGGACGCTGAAGCTTTCTTT. It specifies CASRPETDAEAFF.

The genes are TRBV7-9 and TRBJ1-4; D not resolved. The germline gives CDR1 SEHNR, CDR2 FQNEAQ (reference sequence). This CDR3 region has 12 residues. V lost 0 bases, J lost 4 bases, and 0 bases lay in between. CDR3 protein: CASSLANEKLFF. CDR3 bases: TGTGCCAGCAGCTTAGCTAATGAAAAACTGTTTTTT.

The chain employs TRBV4-3 and TRBJ1-1; 7 bases match TRBD1. CDR1 LGHNA and CDR2 YSLEER come from the germline V gene. With V trimmed by 0 bases and J by 1 base, 2 bases remained unmatched. This CDR3 has 15 amino acids. CDR3 region: CASSQEWDRNTEAFF. CDR3 sequence (DNA): TGCGCCAGCAGCCAAGAATGGGACAGGAACACTGAAGCTTTCTTT.

The gene calls are TRBV18 and TRBJ1-1, with a tentative D call TRBD1 (6 bases). The V end lost 6 bases, the J end lost 3 bases, and 14 bases lay between the germline ends. Germline V gene data show CDR1 as KGHSH and CDR2 as LQKENI. The CDR3 has 14 amino acids. The DNA of the CDR3 is TGTGCCAGCTCCCCGACGGGGGCCGACACTGAAGCTTTCTTT. Its translation: CASSPTGADTEAFF. Using reference TRBV18 and TRBJ1-1 for the parts outside the CDR3, the full variable domain is NAGVMQNPRHLVRRRGQEARLRCSPMKGHSHVYWYRQLPEEGLKFMVYLQKENIIDESGMPKERFSAEFPKEGPSILRIQQVVRGDSAAYFCASSPTGADTEAFFGQGTRLTVV.

V usage is TRBV28 and J usage is TRBJ1-4; no clear D gene. In germline, CDR1 is MDHEN, CDR2 SYDVKM. Trimming stripped 5 bases from V and 0 bases from J, with 16 bases between. This CDR3 is 17 amino acids long. CDR3 in amino acids: CASSPPLLPATNEKLFF. The CDR3 bases are TGTGCCAGCAGTCCCCCTTTGCTTCCCGCAACTAATGAAAAACTGTTTTTT.

This chain uses TRBV27 with TRBJ2-1, with 8 bases fitting TRBD2. Per the germline V gene, CDR1 is MNHEY and CDR2 is SMNVEV (reference sequence). The CDR3 totals 16 residues. Trimming took 6 bases from V and 6 from J; bases not matched to a gene: 13. The CDR3 DNA is TGTGCCAGCAGAACTACCCCCGGGACTAGATTCAATGAGCAGTTCTTC. Translated, it gives CASRTTPGTRFNEQFF.

The J gene is TRBJ2-1, the V gene TRBV4-1, with D possibly TRBD2 on 5 matching bases. Per the germline V gene, CDR1 is MGHRA and CDR2 is YSYEKL. Trimming took 0 bases from V and 1 from J, leaving 10 bases between them. The CDR3 loop spans 16 amino acids. The CDR3 sequence is CASSQDGVASYNEQFF. The CDR3 DNA follows: TGCGCCAGCAGCCAAGACGGGGTCGCTTCCTACAATGAGCAGTTCTTC.